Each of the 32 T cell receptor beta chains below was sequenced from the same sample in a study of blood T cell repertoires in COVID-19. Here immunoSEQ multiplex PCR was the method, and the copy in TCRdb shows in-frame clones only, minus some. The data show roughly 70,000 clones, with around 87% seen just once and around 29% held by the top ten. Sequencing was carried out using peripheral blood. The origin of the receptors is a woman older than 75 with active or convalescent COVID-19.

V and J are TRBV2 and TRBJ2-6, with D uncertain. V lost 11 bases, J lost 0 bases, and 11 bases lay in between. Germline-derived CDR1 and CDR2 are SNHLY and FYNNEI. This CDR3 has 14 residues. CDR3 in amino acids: CAANPDSGANVLTF. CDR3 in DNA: TGTGCCGCGAACCCCGACTCTGGGGCCAACGTCCTGACTTTC.

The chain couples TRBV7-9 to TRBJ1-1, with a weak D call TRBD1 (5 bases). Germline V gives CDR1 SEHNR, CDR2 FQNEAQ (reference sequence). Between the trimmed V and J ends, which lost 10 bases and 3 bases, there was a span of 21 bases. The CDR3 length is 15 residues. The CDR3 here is CATMFGAGFDTEAFF. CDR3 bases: TGTGCCACTATGTTTGGGGCAGGATTTGACACTGAAGCTTTCTTT.

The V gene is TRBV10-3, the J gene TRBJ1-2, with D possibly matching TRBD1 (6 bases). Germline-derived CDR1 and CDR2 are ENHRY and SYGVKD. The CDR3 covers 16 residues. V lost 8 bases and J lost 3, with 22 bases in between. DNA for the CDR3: TGTGCCATCCATGGGGTGGGTTCAGGGGCAGACTATGGCTACACCTTC. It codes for CAIHGVGSGADYGYTF.

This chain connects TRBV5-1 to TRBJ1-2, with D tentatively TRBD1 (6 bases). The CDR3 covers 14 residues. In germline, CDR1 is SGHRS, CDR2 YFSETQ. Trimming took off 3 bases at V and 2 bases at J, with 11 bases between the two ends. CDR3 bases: TGCGCCAGCAGCTACCTGGACAGAAACTATGGCTACACCTTC. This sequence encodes CASSYLDRNYGYTF.

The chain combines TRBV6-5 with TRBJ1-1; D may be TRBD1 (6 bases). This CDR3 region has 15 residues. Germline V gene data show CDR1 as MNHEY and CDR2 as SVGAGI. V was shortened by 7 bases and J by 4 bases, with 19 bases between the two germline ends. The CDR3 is CASTTGARRGTEAFF. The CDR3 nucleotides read TGTGCCAGCACGACAGGCGCTCGAAGGGGCACTGAAGCTTTCTTT.

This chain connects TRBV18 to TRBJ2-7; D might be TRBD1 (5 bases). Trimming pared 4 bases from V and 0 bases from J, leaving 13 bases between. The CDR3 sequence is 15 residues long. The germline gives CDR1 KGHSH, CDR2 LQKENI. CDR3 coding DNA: TGTGCCAGCTCACGGGGCGCGTGGAGCTCCTACGAGCAGTACTTC. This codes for CASSRGAWSSYEQYF. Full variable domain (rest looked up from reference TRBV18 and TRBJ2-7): NAGVMQNPRHLVRRRGQEARLRCSPMKGHSHVYWYRQLPEEGLKFMVYLQKENIIDESGMPKERFSAEFPKEGPSILRIQQVVRGDSAAYFCASSRGAWSSYEQYFGPGTRLTVT.

CDR3 amino acids: CASSLARTGKWGDSPLHF. The CDR3 DNA reads TGCGCCAGCAGCTTGGCCCGGACAGGCAAGTGGGGTGATTCACCCCTCCACTTT. V gene TRBV5-1 combines with J gene TRBJ1-6; 7 bases map to TRBD1. Looked up from germline, CDR1 is SGHRS and CDR2 is YFSETQ. This CDR3 is built from 18 residues. The trim removed 0 bases at V and 8 bases at J, leaving 14 bases unmatched.

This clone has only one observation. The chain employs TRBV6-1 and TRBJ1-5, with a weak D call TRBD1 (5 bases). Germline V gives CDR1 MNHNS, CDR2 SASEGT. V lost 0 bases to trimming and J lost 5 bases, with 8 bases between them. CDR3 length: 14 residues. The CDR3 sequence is CASSEAGGDQPQHF. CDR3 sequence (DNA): TGTGCCAGCAGTGAAGCTGGAGGGGATCAGCCCCAGCATTTT.

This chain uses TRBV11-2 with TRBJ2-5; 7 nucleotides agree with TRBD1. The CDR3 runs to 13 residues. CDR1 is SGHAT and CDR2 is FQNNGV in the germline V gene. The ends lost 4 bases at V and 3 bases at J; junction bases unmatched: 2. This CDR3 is CASSSTGKETQYF. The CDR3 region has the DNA TGTGCCAGCAGCTCGACAGGGAAAGAGACCCAGTACTTC.

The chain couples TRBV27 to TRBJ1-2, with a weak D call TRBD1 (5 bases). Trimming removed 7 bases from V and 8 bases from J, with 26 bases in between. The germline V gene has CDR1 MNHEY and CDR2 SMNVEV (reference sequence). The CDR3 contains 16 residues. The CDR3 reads CASTLGNGGGLMGYTF. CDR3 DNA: TGTGCCAGCACCTTAGGGAACGGGGGTGGATTAATGGGCTACACCTTC.

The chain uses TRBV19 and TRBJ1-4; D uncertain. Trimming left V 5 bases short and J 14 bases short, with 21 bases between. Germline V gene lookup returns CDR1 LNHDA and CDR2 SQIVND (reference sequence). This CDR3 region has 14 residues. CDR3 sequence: CASSLVGGLPWLFF. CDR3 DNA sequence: TGTGCCAGTAGTCTGGTCGGAGGGCTCCCATGGCTGTTTTTT.

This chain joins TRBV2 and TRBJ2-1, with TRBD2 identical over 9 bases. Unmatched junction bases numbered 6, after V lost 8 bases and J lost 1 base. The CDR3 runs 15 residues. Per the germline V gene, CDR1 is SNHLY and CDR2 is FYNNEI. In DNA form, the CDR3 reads TGTGCCAGCGTGCGAGCGGGGGGATCCTACAATGAGCAGTTCTTC. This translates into CASVRAGGSYNEQFF.

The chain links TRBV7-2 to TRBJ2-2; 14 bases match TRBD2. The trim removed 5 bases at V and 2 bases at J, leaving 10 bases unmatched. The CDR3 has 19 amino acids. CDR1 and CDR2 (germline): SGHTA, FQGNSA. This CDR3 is CASSDRLAGGVSNTGELFF. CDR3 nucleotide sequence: TGTGCCAGCAGCGACCGACTAGCGGGGGGGGTCAGCAACACCGGGGAGCTGTTTTTT.

In DNA, the CDR3 is TGTGCCAGTAGGGGGAGGGGCCCCTATACTGGCTACACCTTC. Translation gives CASRGRGPYTGYTF. The V gene is TRBV19, the J gene TRBJ1-2; the D gene is possibly TRBD1 (5 bases). V was clipped by 6 bases and J by 7 bases, with 18 bases between them. CDR3 length: 14 residues. CDR1 is LNHDA and CDR2 is SQIVND in the germline V gene (reference sequence).

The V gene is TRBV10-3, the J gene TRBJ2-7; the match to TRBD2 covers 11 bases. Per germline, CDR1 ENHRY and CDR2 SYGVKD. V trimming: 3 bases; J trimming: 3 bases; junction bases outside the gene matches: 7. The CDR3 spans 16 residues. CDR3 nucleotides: TGTGCCATCAGTGAAGCGGTCCTAGCGGGGGGCTACGAGCAGTACTTC. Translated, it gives CAISEAVLAGGYEQYF.

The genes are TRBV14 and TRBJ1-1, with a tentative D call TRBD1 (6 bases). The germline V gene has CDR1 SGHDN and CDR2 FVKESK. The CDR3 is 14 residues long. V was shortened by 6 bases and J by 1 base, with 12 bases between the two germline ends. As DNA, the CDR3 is TGTGCCAGCAGACGGACAGAAAAGAACACTGAAGCTTTCTTT. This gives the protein CASRRTEKNTEAFF.

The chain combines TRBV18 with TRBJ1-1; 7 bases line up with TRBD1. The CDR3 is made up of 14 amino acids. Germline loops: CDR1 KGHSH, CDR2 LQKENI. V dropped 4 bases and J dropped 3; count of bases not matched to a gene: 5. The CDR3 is CASSQQGRDTEAFF. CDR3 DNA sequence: TGTGCCAGCTCACAACAGGGGCGGGACACTGAAGCTTTCTTT.

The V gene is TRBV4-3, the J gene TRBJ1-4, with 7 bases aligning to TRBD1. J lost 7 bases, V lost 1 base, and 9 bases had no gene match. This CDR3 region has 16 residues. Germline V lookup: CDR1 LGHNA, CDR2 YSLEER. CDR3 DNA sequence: TGCGCCAGCAGCCAAGTCCGGGCCAGGGGGAGTGAAAAACTGTTTTTT. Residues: CASSQVRARGSEKLFF.

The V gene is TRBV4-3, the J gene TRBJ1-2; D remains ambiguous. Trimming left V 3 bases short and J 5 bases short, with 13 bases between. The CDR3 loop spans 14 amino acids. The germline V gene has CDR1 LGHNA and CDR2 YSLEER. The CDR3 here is CASSQREVNYGYTF. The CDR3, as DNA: TGCGCCAGCAGCCAGAGGGAAGTGAATTATGGCTACACCTTC.

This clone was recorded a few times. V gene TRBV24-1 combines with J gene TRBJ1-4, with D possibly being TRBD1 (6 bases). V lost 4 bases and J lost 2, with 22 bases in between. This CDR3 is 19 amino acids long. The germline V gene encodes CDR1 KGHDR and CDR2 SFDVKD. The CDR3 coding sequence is TGTGCCACCAGTGACCCCGGAACCGACAGCGACAGGACTAATGAAAAACTGTTTTTT. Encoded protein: CATSDPGTDSDRTNEKLFF.

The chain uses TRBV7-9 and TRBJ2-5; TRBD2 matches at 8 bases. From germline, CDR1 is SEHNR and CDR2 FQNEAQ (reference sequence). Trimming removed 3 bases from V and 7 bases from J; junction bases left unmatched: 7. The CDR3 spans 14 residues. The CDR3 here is CASSFRGGGGTQYF. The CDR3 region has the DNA TGTGCCAGCAGCTTCCGGGGGGGTGGAGGGACCCAGTACTTC. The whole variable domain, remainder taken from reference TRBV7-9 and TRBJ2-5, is DTGVSQNPRHKITKRGQNVTFRCDPISEHNRLYWYRQTLGQGPEFLTYFQNEAQLEKSRLLSDRFSAERPKGSFSTLEIQRTEQGDSAMYLCASSFRGGGGTQYFGPGTRLLVL.

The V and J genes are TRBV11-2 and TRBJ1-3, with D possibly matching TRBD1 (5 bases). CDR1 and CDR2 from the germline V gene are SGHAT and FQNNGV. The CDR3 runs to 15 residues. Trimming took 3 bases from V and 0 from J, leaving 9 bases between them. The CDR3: CASSFGGDSGNTIYF. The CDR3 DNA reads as TGTGCCAGCAGCTTTGGGGGGGACTCTGGAAACACCATATATTTT.

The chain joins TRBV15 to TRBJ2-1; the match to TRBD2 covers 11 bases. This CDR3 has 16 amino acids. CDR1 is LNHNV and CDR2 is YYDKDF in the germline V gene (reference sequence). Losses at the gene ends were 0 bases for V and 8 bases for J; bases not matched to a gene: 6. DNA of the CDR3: TGTGCCACCAGCAGAGATCTCACTAGCGGGGGCTATGAGCAGTTCTTC. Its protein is CATSRDLTSGGYEQFF.

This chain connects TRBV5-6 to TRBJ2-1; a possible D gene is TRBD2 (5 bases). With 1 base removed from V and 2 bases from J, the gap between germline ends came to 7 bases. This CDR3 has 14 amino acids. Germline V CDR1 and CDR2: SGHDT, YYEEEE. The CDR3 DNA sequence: TGTGCCAGCAGCTTGCGGGGAACCTACAATGAGCAGTTCTTC. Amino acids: CASSLRGTYNEQFF.

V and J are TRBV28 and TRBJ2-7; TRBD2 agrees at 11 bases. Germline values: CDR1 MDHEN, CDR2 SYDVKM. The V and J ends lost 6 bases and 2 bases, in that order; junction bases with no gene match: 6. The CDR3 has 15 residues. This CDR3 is CASRPRLAGTYEQYF. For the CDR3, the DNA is TGTGCCAGCAGACCAAGACTAGCGGGGACCTACGAGCAGTACTTC.

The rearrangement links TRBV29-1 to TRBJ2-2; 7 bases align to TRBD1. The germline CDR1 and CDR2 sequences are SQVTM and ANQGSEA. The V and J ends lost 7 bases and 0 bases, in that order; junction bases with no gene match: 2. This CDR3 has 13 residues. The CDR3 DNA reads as TGCAGCGCGGGACAGACGAACACCGGGGAGCTGTTTTTT. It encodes CSAGQTNTGELFF.

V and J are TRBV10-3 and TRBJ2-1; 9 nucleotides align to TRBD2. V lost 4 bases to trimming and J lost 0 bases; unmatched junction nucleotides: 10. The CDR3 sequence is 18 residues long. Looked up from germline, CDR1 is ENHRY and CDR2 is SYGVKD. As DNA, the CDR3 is TGTGCCATCAGTGGCGGGGGGGTTAATAGGAGCTCCTACAATGAGCAGTTCTTC. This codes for CAISGGGVNRSSYNEQFF.

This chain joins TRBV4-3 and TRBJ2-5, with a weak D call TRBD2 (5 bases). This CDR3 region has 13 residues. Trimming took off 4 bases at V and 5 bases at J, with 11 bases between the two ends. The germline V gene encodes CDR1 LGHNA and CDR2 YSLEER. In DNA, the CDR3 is TGCGCCAGCAGCCCCGGGGTTCGTGAGACCCAGTACTTC. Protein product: CASSPGVRETQYF.

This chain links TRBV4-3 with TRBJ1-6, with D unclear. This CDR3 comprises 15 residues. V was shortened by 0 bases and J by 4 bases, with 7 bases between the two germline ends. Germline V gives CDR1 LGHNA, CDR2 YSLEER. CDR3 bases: TGCGCCAGCAGCCAAGATCCGGGGTATAATTCACCCCTCCACTTT. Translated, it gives CASSQDPGYNSPLHF.

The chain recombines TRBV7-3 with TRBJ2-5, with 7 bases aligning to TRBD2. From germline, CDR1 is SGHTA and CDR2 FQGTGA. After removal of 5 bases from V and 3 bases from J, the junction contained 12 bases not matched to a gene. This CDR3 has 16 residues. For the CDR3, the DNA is TGTGCCAGCAGCCCCTCGGGACTATTTGGCGAAGAGACCCAGTACTTC. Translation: CASSPSGLFGEETQYF.

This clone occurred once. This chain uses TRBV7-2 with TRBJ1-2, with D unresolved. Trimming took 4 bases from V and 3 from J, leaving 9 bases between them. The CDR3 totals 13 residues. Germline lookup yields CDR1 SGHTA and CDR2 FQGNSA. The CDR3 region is CASSSEIYYGYTF. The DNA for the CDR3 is TGTGCCAGCAGCTCTGAGATTTACTATGGCTACACCTTC. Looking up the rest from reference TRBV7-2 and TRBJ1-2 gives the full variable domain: GAGVSQSPSNKVTEKGKDVELRCDPISGHTALYWYRQSLGQGLEFLIYFQGNSAPDKSGLPSDRFSAERTGGSVSTLTIQRTQQEDSAVYLCASSSEIYYGYTFGSGTRLTVV.

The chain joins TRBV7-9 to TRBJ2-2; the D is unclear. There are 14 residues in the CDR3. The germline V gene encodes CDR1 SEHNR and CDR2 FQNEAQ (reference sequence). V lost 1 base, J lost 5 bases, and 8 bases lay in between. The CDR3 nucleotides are TGTGCCAGCAGCTTAGGAGTCGGGACCGGGGAGCTGTTTTTT. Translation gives CASSLGVGTGELFF. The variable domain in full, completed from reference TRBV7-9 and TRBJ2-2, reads DTGVSQNPRHKITKRGQNVTFRCDPISEHNRLYWYRQTLGQGPEFLTYFQNEAQLEKSRLLSDRFSAERPKGSFSTLEIQRTEQGDSAMYLCASSLGVGTGELFFGEGSRLTVL.